These 8 T cell receptor beta chains were sequenced from one sample in a study of spatial heterogeneity in lung cancer. Each CDR3 protein is one row after TCRdb ran MiXCR on the 5' RACE reads. The data contain some 47,000 distinct CDR3 sequences, 7.6% of them singletons. Time point described: sample taken at primary tumor resection. Sequencing covered unsorted whole RNA taken from tumor, nontumor lung or frozen PBMC. Sequences were derived from PBMCs, sampled at surgery. These receptors all come from a female donor with early-stage non-small cell lung cancer.

This clonotype was detected ten times or more. The chain uses TRBV2 and TRBJ1-1, with no clear D. V lost 4 bases and J lost 3, with 3 bases in between. The CDR3 length is 11 residues. Per germline, CDR1 SNHLY and CDR2 FYNNEI. The CDR3 DNA sequence: TGTGCCAGCAGTGTCGACACTGAAGCTTTCTTT. Protein sequence: CASSVDTEAFF.

This clonotype was seen ten or more times. V and J are TRBV4-3 and TRBJ1-2, with 8 bases fitting TRBD1. CDR3 length: 20 amino acids. The junction had 28 bases not matched to a gene; V was cut back by 4 bases and J by 9 bases. Germline V lookup: CDR1 LGHNA, CDR2 YSLEER. The CDR3 loop is CASSRKGQGLTGFPLWSYTF. The CDR3 nucleotides read TGCGCCAGCAGCCGCAAAGGACAGGGCCTAACCGGATTCCCTCTATGGAGCTACACCTTC.

V is TRBV14 and J is TRBJ2-2; D not certain. The CDR3 has 13 amino acids. CDR1 SGHDN and CDR2 FVKESK come from the germline V gene. The ends were cut back, 2 bases at V and 6 bases at J, with 7 bases in the middle. CDR3 coding DNA: TGTGCCAGCAGCCAAATTCTAGCCGGGGAGCTGTTTTTT. This translates into CASSQILAGELFF.

The rearrangement joins TRBV11-2 to TRBJ2-3; no reliable D call. The V end was cut by 0 bases, the J end by 1 base, with 11 bases between. CDR3 size: 16 residues. Germline V CDR1 and CDR2: SGHAT, FQNNGV. In DNA form, the CDR3 reads TGTGCCAGCAGCTTAGAGGGTGGATTCGGCACAGATACGCAGTATTTT. Its translation: CASSLEGGFGTDTQYF. Supplemented by reference TRBV11-2 and TRBJ2-3, the full variable domain reads EAGVAQSPRYKIIEKRQSVAFWCNPISGHATLYWYQQILGQGPKLLIQFQNNGVVDDSQLPKDRFSAERLKGVDSTLKIQPAKLEDSAVYLCASSLEGGFGTDTQYFGPGTRLTVL.

In its sample, this clonotype was seen many times. This chain connects TRBV12-3 or TRBV12-4 to TRBJ2-7; D might be TRBD1 or TRBD2, each matching 5 bases. The ends were cut back, 6 bases at V and 0 bases at J, with 18 bases in the middle. The CDR3 consists of 16 residues. The CDR3 sequence: CASRSGTDFSSYEQYF. The CDR3 DNA reads as TGTGCCAGCAGATCCGGGACGGACTTTAGCTCCTACGAGCAGTACTTC.

This sequence joins TRBV27 and TRBJ1-6; D is perhaps TRBD1 (5 bases). V lost 6 bases and J lost 7, with 19 bases in between. This CDR3 comprises 16 residues. Germline V gene sequence: CDR1 MNHEY, CDR2 SMNVEV (reference sequence). CDR3 sequence reads: CASSFHGRGRNSPLHF. The DNA of the CDR3 is TGTGCCAGCAGCTTTCATGGTAGGGGTCGGAATTCACCCCTCCACTTT.

This clonotype was observed at least ten times. This chain uses TRBV27 with TRBJ1-3; D gene uncertain. This CDR3 spans 14 amino acids. Between the trimmed V and J ends, which lost 2 bases and 4 bases, there was a span of 9 bases. Germline assignment: CDR1 MNHEY and CDR2 SMNVEV (reference sequence). This CDR3 is CASSLGRVGNTIYF. For the CDR3, the DNA is TGTGCCAGCAGTTTAGGTCGGGTCGGAAACACCATATATTTT.

This rearrangement joins TRBV9 to TRBJ2-7; 7 bases are a match to TRBD2. The CDR3 is 15 residues long. Germline V lookup: CDR1 SGDLS, CDR2 YYNGEE. V shed 0 bases, J shed 3 bases, and the junction held 6 bases outside the gene matches. The CDR3 DNA reads TGTGCCAGCAGCGTAGGGGGGGACTACTACTACGAGCAGTACTTC. As protein: CASSVGGDYYYEQYF.